This entry concerns a single TCR beta chain. After extraction with the RNeasy kit, about 0.5 to 1 ug of the RNA was reverse transcribed using random hexamers. Amplification of TCR beta CDR3 spanned 54 Vbeta and 13 Jbeta via immunoSEQ multiplex PCR. TCRdb reprocessed the immunoSEQ multiplex PCR reads via MiXCR and lists one record per CDR3 protein. The repertoire has some 120,000 distinct CDR3 sequences, about 95% of them found once; the top ten carry around 0.12%. These data belong to a study of CD8 T cells in Susac syndrome. The CDR3 runs to 15 residues. V gave up 5 bases and J gave up 1 base; unmatched junction bases: 5. Peripheral blood CD8+ and CD4+ T cells were profiled by TCR beta sequencing. Healthy donors served as age- and sex-matched controls. While CD8+ and CD4+ T cells were isolated negatively, TEMRA cells were enriched by FACS.

The sample taken for sequencing was CD4+ T cells from PBMCs. The sequence was collected from a human donor in good health. V gene TRBV12-3 or TRBV12-4 combines with J gene TRBJ1-3, with 7 bases matching TRBD1. In nucleotides, the CDR3 is TGTGCCAGCAGTCCTACAGGGGAATCTGGAAACACCATATATTTT. Protein: CASSPTGESGNTIYF.